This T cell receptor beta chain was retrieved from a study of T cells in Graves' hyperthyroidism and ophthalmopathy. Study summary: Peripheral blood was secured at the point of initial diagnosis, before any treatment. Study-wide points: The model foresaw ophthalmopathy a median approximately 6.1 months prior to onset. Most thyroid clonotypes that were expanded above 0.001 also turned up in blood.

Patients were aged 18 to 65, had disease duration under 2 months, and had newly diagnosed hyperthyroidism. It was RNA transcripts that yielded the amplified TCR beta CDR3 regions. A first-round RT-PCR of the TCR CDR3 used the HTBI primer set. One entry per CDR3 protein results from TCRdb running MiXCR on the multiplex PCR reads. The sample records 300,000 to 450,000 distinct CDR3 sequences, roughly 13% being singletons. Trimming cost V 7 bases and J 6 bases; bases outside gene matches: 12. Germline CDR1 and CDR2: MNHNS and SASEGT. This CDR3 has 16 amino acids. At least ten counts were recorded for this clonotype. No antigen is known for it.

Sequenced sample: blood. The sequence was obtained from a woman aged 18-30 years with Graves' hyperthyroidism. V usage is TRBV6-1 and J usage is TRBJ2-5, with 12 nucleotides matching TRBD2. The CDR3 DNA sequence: TGTGCCAGCACCCAACTATTGACTAGCGGGGGTAAGACCCAGTACTTC. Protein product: CASTQLLTSGGKTQYF.